A selection of T cell receptor beta chains follows, all from one sample in a study of blood T cells in healthy people across ages. TCRdb re-analysed the 5' RACE reads in MiXCR, keeping a single row per CDR3 protein. The data contain approximately 2,000,000 distinct CDR3 sequences, roughly two fifths of them singletons. Sequenced material: blood. These receptors originate from a human donor in good health. Each CDR3 is given with its conserved first and last residue. D genes are given only for firm matches. Only part of the rows carry a size: once, few, many, or a class if the clone is expanded.

J,D,V,size,CDR3,DNA
TRBJ1-4,TRBD1,TRBV11-2,few,CASSSWTGGLEKLFF,TGTGCCAGCAGCTCCTGGACAGGCGGCCTTGAAAAACTGTTTTTT
TRBJ2-3,-,TRBV28,-,CASSFRLLLRDTQYF,TGTGCCAGCAGTTTCCGACTATTGCTAAGGGATACGCAGTATTTT
TRBJ2-5,-,TRBV7-3,-,CASSPPPYQETQYF,TGTGCCAGCAGCCCTCCCCCATACCAAGAGACCCAGTACTTC
TRBJ2-5,-,TRBV12-3/TRBV12-4,few,CASSKTTEETQYF,TGTGCCAGCAGTAAAACTACGGAAGAGACCCAGTACTTC
TRBJ2-7,-,TRBV29-1,-,CSVEKGPSSYEQYF,TGCAGCGTTGAAAAGGGGCCGAGCTCCTACGAGCAGTACTTC
TRBJ1-1,-,TRBV12-3/TRBV12-4,-,CASSFGLLMNTEAFF,TGTGCCAGCAGTTTTGGGTTGTTAATGAACACTGAAGCTTTCTTT
TRBJ2-7,TRBD2,TRBV9,-,CASSVGLAGGVNEQYF,TGTGCCAGCAGCGTAGGACTAGCGGGGGGGGTCAATGAGCAGTACTTC
TRBJ2-1,-,TRBV5-6,-,CASIRGVSSYNEQFF,TGTGCCAGCATCCGTGGCGTCAGCTCCTACAATGAGCAGTTCTTC
TRBJ2-7,-,TRBV7-3,-,CASGRGSPPYEQYF,TGTGCCAGCGGAAGGGGAAGCCCGCCCTACGAGCAGTACTTC
TRBJ2-3,TRBD2,TRBV10-3,-,CAIGTSDTSTDTQYF,TGTGCCATCGGGACTAGCGATACTAGCACGGATACGCAGTATTTT
TRBJ2-5,TRBD2,TRBV24-1,few,CATSKAGALWETQYF,TGTGCCACCAGTAAAGCGGGGGCCCTTTGGGAGACCCAGTACTTC
TRBJ2-4,-,TRBV12-3/TRBV12-4,-,CTSSFAPTMEQYF,TGTACCAGCAGTTTTGCCCCTACGATGGAGCAGTACTTC
TRBJ2-4,TRBD1,TRBV18,few,CASSPRPGQVGENIQYF,TGTGCCAGCTCACCACGTCCGGGACAGGTGGGGGAAAACATTCAGTACTTC
TRBJ1-5,-,TRBV20-1,-,CSAREGRLGNQPQHF,TGCAGTGCTAGAGAGGGGAGATTGGGCAATCAGCCCCAGCATTTT
TRBJ2-7,TRBD1,TRBV7-2,-,CASSLCGTGTAYEQYF,TGTGCCAGCAGCCTATGCGGGACAGGGACAGCCTACGAGCAGTACTTC
TRBJ2-7,-,TRBV10-3,many,CAISGTTSSYEQYF,TGTGCCATCAGTGGGACCACTAGCTCCTACGAGCAGTACTTC
TRBJ2-5,-,TRBV5-1,-,CASSLAATAEETQYF,TGCGCCAGCAGCTTGGCCGCAACAGCAGAAGAGACCCAGTACTTC
TRBJ1-2,-,TRBV6-5,few,CASSYSEGGLDGYTF,TGTGCCAGCAGTTACTCGGAGGGGGGGCTGGACGGCTACACCTTC
TRBJ2-1,-,TRBV4-3,-,CASSQEAIGVSYNEQFF,TGCGCCAGCAGCCAAGAGGCTATAGGGGTTTCCTACAATGAGCAGTTCTTC
TRBJ2-3,-,TRBV7-8,-,CASGALTVATDTQYF,TGTGCCAGCGGGGCCTTAACGGTGGCCACAGATACGCAGTATTTT
TRBJ2-1,-,TRBV5-1,-,CASSLVGANYNEQFF,TGCGCCAGCAGCTTGGTTGGTGCTAACTACAATGAGCAGTTCTTC
TRBJ2-3,TRBD2,TRBV5-1,-,CASSSLLAGSTDTQYF,TGCGCCAGCAGCAGCCTTCTAGCGGGAAGCACAGATACGCAGTATTTT
TRBJ2-1,-,TRBV19,few,CARIFPGNNEQFF,TGTGCCAGAATCTTCCCAGGGAACAATGAGCAGTTCTTC
TRBJ2-5,-,TRBV6-2/TRBV6-3,few,CASSYSPGLATQYF,TGTGCCAGCAGTTACTCTCCTGGACTGGCTACCCAGTACTTC
TRBJ2-2,-,TRBV10-3,-,CAISESTERAYSTGELFF,TGTGCCATCAGTGAGTCGACGGAGCGGGCCTACTCCACCGGGGAGCTGTTTTTT
TRBJ1-2,-,TRBV4-3,-,CASARGAQENYGYTF,TGCGCCAGCGCACGCGGCGCCCAGGAGAACTATGGCTACACCTTC
TRBJ2-1,TRBD2,TRBV28,-,CASSLFPGGTYNEQFF,TGTGCCAGCAGTTTGTTCCCCGGGGGGACTTACAATGAGCAGTTCTTC
TRBJ1-2,-,TRBV20-1,-,CSAIPSDGTADGYTF,TGCAGTGCTATCCCGTCAGACGGGACGGCCGATGGCTACACCTTC
TRBJ2-1,TRBD2,TRBV5-1,-,CASSLSLAAYNERFF,TGCGCCAGCAGCTTGTCGCTAGCGGCATACAATGAGCGGTTCTTC
TRBJ2-1,-,TRBV20-1,few,CSARGVTRADEQFF,TGCAGTGCTAGAGGGGTGACCAGGGCCGATGAGCAGTTCTTC
TRBJ2-4,-,TRBV7-2,few,CASNLGVLNIQYF,TGTGCCAGCAATTTGGGGGTTTTAAACATTCAGTACTTC
TRBJ2-5,TRBD2,TRBV7-2,few,CASSLSGGAFEQYF,TGTGCCAGCAGCTTATCGGGGGGGGCTTTTGAGCAGTACTTC
TRBJ1-2,-,TRBV12-3/TRBV12-4,-,CASSSQGSHGGYTF,TGTGCCAGCAGTTCCCAGGGGTCTCATGGTGGCTACACCTTC
TRBJ1-1,-,TRBV5-1,-,CASSLDGVAEAFF,TGCGCCAGCAGCTTGGATGGGGTCGCTGAAGCTTTCTTT
TRBJ2-7,-,TRBV28,-,CASRGQPGIYEQYF,TGTGCCAGCAGAGGCCAACCGGGCATCTACGAGCAGTACTTC
TRBJ2-1,-,TRBV7-2,-,CASSWFGGWGYNEQFF,TGTGCCAGCTCTTGGTTTGGGGGTTGGGGTTACAATGAGCAGTTCTTC
TRBJ2-6,-,TRBV29-1,-,CSVSGTGNSGANVLTF,TGCAGCGTATCCGGGACCGGGAACTCTGGGGCCAACGTCCTGACTTTC
TRBJ2-7,TRBD1,TRBV7-9,-,CASSPQTGSSYEQYF,TGTGCCAGCAGCCCTCAGACAGGGAGCTCCTACGAGCAGTACTTC
TRBJ1-5,TRBD1,TRBV20-1,many,CSAIGTGLNQPQHF,TGCAGTGCTATAGGGACAGGCCTTAATCAGCCCCAGCATTTT
TRBJ2-1,-,TRBV12-5,-,CASGTLLGEQFF,TGTGCTAGTGGGACACTTTTGGGTGAGCAGTTCTTC
TRBJ2-1,TRBD2,TRBV6-6,-,CASSPPAPSGGYNEQFF,TGTGCCAGCAGTCCACCGGCCCCCAGCGGGGGCTACAATGAGCAGTTCTTC
TRBJ1-2,TRBD1,TRBV20-1,-,CSARDLRQGGNYGYTF,TGCAGTGCTAGAGATTTAAGACAGGGGGGGAACTATGGCTACACCTTC
TRBJ2-1,-,TRBV4-3,few,CASSQDSVSYNEQFF,TGCGCCAGCAGCCAAGACAGTGTTTCCTACAATGAGCAGTTCTTC
TRBJ1-5,-,TRBV12-3/TRBV12-4,-,CASSLAGHSNQPQHF,TGTGCCAGCAGTTTAGCGGGACACTCGAACCAGCCCCAGCATTTT
TRBJ2-3,TRBD1,TRBV20-1,-,CSAQQGASTDTQYF,TGCAGTGCCCAGCAGGGGGCGTCTACAGATACGCAGTATTTT
TRBJ2-3,-,TRBV5-1,-,CASSLESRGAAADTQYF,TGCGCCAGCAGCTTGGAAAGTCGGGGGGCGGCAGCAGATACGCAGTATTTT
TRBJ1-6,-,TRBV12-3/TRBV12-4,few,CASSFSPGSPLHF,TGTGCCAGCAGTTTCAGTCCCGGCTCACCCCTCCACTTT
TRBJ2-5,-,TRBV2,-,CASSEVGTGVYQETQYF,TGTGCCAGCAGTGAAGTTGGGACGGGGGTGTACCAAGAGACCCAGTACTTC
TRBJ2-1,-,TRBV7-9,-,CASSLRRSHNEQFF,TGTGCCAGCAGCCTTCGAAGGAGCCACAATGAGCAGTTCTTC
TRBJ1-2,-,TRBV12-3/TRBV12-4,-,CASRDLIYGYTF,TGTGCCAGCAGGGACCTAATCTATGGCTACACCTTC
TRBJ2-3,-,TRBV10-3,-,CAISERLAGMSDTQYF,TGTGCCATCAGTGAAAGGCTAGCTGGGATGTCAGATACGCAGTATTTT
TRBJ2-7,-,TRBV7-2,few,CASGERPREQYF,TGTGCCAGCGGGGAGAGGCCGAGGGAGCAGTACTTC
TRBJ2-5,-,TRBV7-2,-,CASSLARRPKTQYF,TGTGCCAGCAGCTTAGCACGACGGCCCAAGACCCAGTACTTC
TRBJ1-2,TRBD1,TRBV7-2,-,CASSLGAGGGYGYTF,TGTGCCAGCAGCTTAGGAGCAGGGGGAGGGTATGGCTACACCTTC
TRBJ2-7,TRBD1,TRBV28,-,CASTIRTGFYEQYF,TGTGCCAGCACCATTAGGACAGGGTTCTACGAGCAGTACTTC
TRBJ2-7,TRBD1,TRBV3-1,-,CANSARQGEQYF,TGTGCCAACAGCGCCCGACAGGGCGAGCAGTACTTC
TRBJ1-1,-,TRBV7-2,once,CASSPPQGAFF,TGTGCCAGCAGCCCCCCTCAGGGAGCTTTCTTT